The entry below describes one T cell receptor beta chain. The antigen remains unidentified. The assay was immunoSEQ multiplex PCR, and TCRdb's table has in-frame clones only and misses some. The data hold about 150,000 clones, with roughly 93% observed a single time. Germline V gene data show CDR1 as SGHRS and CDR2 as YFSETQ. This CDR3 region has 15 residues. J lost 2 bases, V lost 2 bases, and 7 bases had no gene match. These data come from a study of T cell responses to AZD1222 COVID-19 vaccine. Whole-study findings and limits: Clonal diversity was possibly underestimated, and white British individuals and females predominated among donors.

The sequences come from peripheral blood, collected on day 0 of AZD1222 vaccination. This sequence was found in an adult in good health. The chain couples TRBV5-1 to TRBJ2-7; 7 bases align to TRBD1. The CDR3: CASSFRQGVPYEQYF. Written as DNA, the CDR3 is TGCGCCAGCAGCTTCAGGCAGGGGGTCCCCTACGAGCAGTACTTC. Based on the CDR3 plus reference TRBV5-1 and TRBJ2-7, the full variable domain is KAGVTQTPRYLIKTRGQQVTLSCSPISGHRSVSWYQQTPGQGLQFLFEYFSETQRNKGNFPGRFSGRQFSNSRSEMNVSTLELGDSALYLCASSFRQGVPYEQYFGPGTRLTVT.